These 31 T cell receptor beta chains share one sample of origin, sequenced in a study of cytomegalovirus exposure and HLA in healthy donors. This PCR relied on a set of 60 Vbeta primers and 13 Jbeta primers. Assay used: immunoSEQ multiplex PCR; TCRdb lists only in-frame clones, some missing. The sample contains approximately 150,000 clones, about 80% of which appear only once. What was sequenced was PBMCs. All receptors derive from a middle-aged woman in good health and CMV-seronegative.

This clone was counted once. This rearrangement joins TRBV27 to TRBJ2-1; TRBD1 matches at 9 bases. With 4 bases clipped from V and 3 bases from J, the junction kept 4 bases outside the gene matches. This CDR3 contains 15 residues. The germline CDR1 and CDR2 sequences are MNHEY and SMNVEV (reference sequence). The CDR3 here is CASSYGQGNYNEQFF. The CDR3 region has the DNA TGTGCCAGCAGTTACGGACAGGGGAACTACAATGAGCAGTTCTTC.

This clone was detected only once. The chain joins TRBV7-2 to TRBJ2-1; no clear D gene. CDR1 is SGHTA, CDR2 FQGNSA, per germline. The CDR3 runs to 13 residues. With 5 bases removed from V and 5 bases from J, the gap between germline ends came to 10 bases. The DNA of the CDR3 is TGTGCCAGCAGCACATATCGCCACAATGAGCAGTTCTTC. It yields the protein CASSTYRHNEQFF.

CDR3 sequence reads: CASSTSGAGSYEQYF. The CDR3 DNA sequence: TGTGCCAGCAGTACTAGCGGAGCGGGTTCCTACGAGCAGTACTTC. This chain uses TRBV6-6 with TRBJ2-7; 8 positions agree with TRBD2. Trimming removed 5 bases from V and 1 base from J; junction bases left unmatched: 7. Germline V gene lookup returns CDR1 MNHNY and CDR2 SVGAGI (reference sequence). This CDR3 has 15 residues.

This rearrangement joins TRBV7-6 to TRBJ2-7; 9 bases line up with TRBD2. The germline V gene encodes CDR1 SGHVS and CDR2 FNYEAQ. The CDR3 sequence is 15 residues long. With 3 bases clipped from V and 3 bases from J, the junction kept 6 bases outside the gene matches. The CDR3 region has the DNA TGTGCCAGCAGCTTCCGGCTAGCGGGAATCTACGAGCAGTACTTC. It is translated as CASSFRLAGIYEQYF.

This chain uses TRBV6-1 with TRBJ2-7; D not certain. Germline CDR1 MNHNS, CDR2 SASEGT. The CDR3 is 13 residues long. V was shortened by 6 bases and J by 6 bases, with 15 bases between the two germline ends. The chain's CDR3 is CASRAPGKPEQYF. The CDR3 DNA sequence: TGTGCCAGCAGGGCTCCAGGAAAGCCCGAGCAGTACTTC.

This clone was detected a few times. This chain joins TRBV9 and TRBJ1-3; D remains unclear. Germline lookup yields CDR1 SGDLS and CDR2 YYNGEE. V lost 0 bases, J lost 0 bases, and 10 bases lay in between. The CDR3 has 16 residues. In DNA form, the CDR3 reads TGTGCCAGCAGCGTAGGAGGAGGTTTCTCTGGAAACACCATATATTTT. Protein sequence: CASSVGGGFSGNTIYF.

This chain links TRBV6-4 with TRBJ2-3; D is unclear. Germline CDR1 MRHNA, CDR2 SNTAGT. Trimming took off 1 base at V and 0 bases at J, with 5 bases between the two ends. The CDR3 has 14 amino acids. DNA for the CDR3: TGTGCCAGCAGTGACTTGGCTAGCACAGATACGCAGTATTTT. This gives the protein CASSDLASTDTQYF.

The rearrangement joins TRBV4-1 to TRBJ1-2, with D perhaps matching TRBD1 (6 bases). The CDR3 spans 14 residues. Germline V gene sequence: CDR1 MGHRA, CDR2 YSYEKL. V lost 1 base, J lost 13 bases, and 19 bases lay in between. The CDR3 loop is CASSQVGGQQRITF. CDR3 sequence (DNA): TGCGCCAGCAGCCAAGTTGGTGGACAGCAGCGAATCACCTTC.

In its sample, this clone was seen a few times. V and J are TRBV7-2 and TRBJ2-7; TRBD2 aligns across 11 bases. Germline CDR1 and CDR2: SGHTA and FQGNSA. This CDR3 is 14 amino acids long. After removal of 5 bases from V and 6 bases from J, the junction contained 6 bases not matched to a gene. The CDR3 DNA sequence: TGTGCCAGCAGCCCAACTAGCGGGAGTAGCGAGCAGTACTTC. As protein: CASSPTSGSSEQYF.

J is TRBJ2-6 and V is TRBV27; TRBD1 matches at 7 bases. The CDR3 totals 18 residues. V lost 2 bases and J lost 3; bases outside the gene matches: 10. Germline CDR1 and CDR2: MNHEY and SMNVEV (reference sequence). The CDR3 region is CASSLNSDRIIGANVLTF. The CDR3 DNA sequence: TGTGCCAGCAGTTTAAATTCGGACAGGATCATTGGGGCCAACGTCCTGACTTTC.

V gene TRBV7-2 combines with J gene TRBJ2-7, with D uncertain. CDR3 size: 12 residues. The V end was cut by 2 bases, the J end by 3 bases, with 5 bases between. Per the germline V gene, CDR1 is SGHTA and CDR2 is FQGNSA. The CDR3 DNA reads TGTGCCAGCAGCTTATCGGGCTACGAGCAGTACTTC. This translates into CASSLSGYEQYF.

The V and J genes are TRBV7-2 and TRBJ1-2; D uncertain. The CDR3 totals 13 residues. Trimming stripped 2 bases from V and 3 bases from J, with 7 bases between. Per germline, CDR1 SGHTA and CDR2 FQGNSA. The CDR3 DNA follows: TGTGCCAGCAGCTTAAAAACGGACTATGGCTACACCTTC. Translating it yields CASSLKTDYGYTF.

CDR3 in amino acids: CASKGGLYTYEQYF. DNA of the CDR3: TGTGCCAGCAAGGGTGGACTTTATACCTACGAGCAGTACTTC. The chain recombines TRBV6-5 with TRBJ2-7; possibly TRBD2 for D (5 bases). Trimming shortened V by 7 bases and J by 2 bases, and 15 bases separated the two germline ends. In germline, CDR1 is MNHEY, CDR2 SVGAGI. The CDR3 has 14 residues.

V gene TRBV2 combines with J gene TRBJ2-7, with 13 bases identical to TRBD2. The germline gives CDR1 SNHLY, CDR2 FYNNEI. This CDR3 region has 14 residues. V dropped 7 bases and J dropped 9; count of bases not matched to a gene: 9. CDR3 protein: CASTPLAGGLGQYF. CDR3 DNA sequence: TGTGCCAGCACCCCACTAGCGGGAGGGCTTGGGCAGTACTTC.

CDR3 sequence reads: CASSPLTSGRNEQFF. The CDR3 region has the DNA TGCGCCAGCAGCCCTTTAACTAGCGGGAGGAATGAGCAGTTCTTC. The V call is TRBV5-1, the J call TRBJ2-1; 12 bases line up with TRBD2. J was trimmed by 7 bases and V by 4 bases; bases with no gene match: 6. The CDR3 consists of 15 residues. Per germline, CDR1 SGHRS and CDR2 YFSETQ.

The chain couples TRBV2 to TRBJ2-1, with 10 bases lining up with TRBD2. The CDR3 is 15 amino acids. CDR1 is SNHLY, CDR2 FYNNEI, per germline. Losses at the gene ends were 7 bases for V and 4 bases for J; bases not matched to a gene: 7. The CDR3 spells CASKKGTSEYNEQFF. The CDR3 DNA sequence: TGTGCCAGCAAGAAAGGGACTAGCGAATACAATGAGCAGTTCTTC.

The chain couples TRBV5-1 to TRBJ1-5; weak D call: TRBD1 (6 bases). V shed 0 bases and J shed 6 bases, with 16 bases lying between them. This CDR3 comprises 16 residues. Germline CDR1 is SGHRS and CDR2 is YFSETQ. The CDR3, as DNA: TGCGCCAGCAGCTTGGAGACACCGGGGGGCAGTCAGCCCCAGCATTTT. Translating it yields CASSLETPGGSQPQHF.

This chain uses TRBV28 with TRBJ2-3; D possibly corresponds to TRBD2 (5 bases). V was trimmed by 6 bases and J by 6 bases, leaving 16 bases between them. Germline lookup yields CDR1 MDHEN and CDR2 SYDVKM. This CDR3 is built from 14 residues. The CDR3 DNA reads TGTGCCAGCAGCCCAGGAGGTTCCGACGATACGCAGTATTTT. It translates to CASSPGGSDDTQYF.

The chain is built from TRBV7-9 and TRBJ2-1, with 13 bases aligning to TRBD2. The CDR3 is 17 amino acids. Looked up from germline, CDR1 is SEHNR and CDR2 is FQNEAQ (reference sequence). The trim removed 2 bases at V and 6 bases at J, leaving 7 bases unmatched. DNA for the CDR3: TGTGCCAGCAGCTTACCCTCCGGACTAGCGGGAGCCAATGAGCAGTTCTTC. Residues: CASSLPSGLAGANEQFF.

This clone was seen only a few times. The chain links TRBV25-1 to TRBJ1-4; D might be TRBD1 (6 bases). This CDR3 spans 14 amino acids. Looked up from germline, CDR1 is MGHDK and CDR2 is SYGVNS. V was trimmed by 3 bases and J by 8 bases, leaving 13 bases between them. CDR3 loop: CASSEWQGMEKLFF. For the CDR3, the DNA is TGTGCCAGCAGTGAGTGGCAGGGGATGGAAAAACTGTTTTTT.

This clone appeared a few times. The sample contains more than one DNA sequence encoding this CDR3. The CDR3 here is CASSESGGSSYNEQFF. CDR3 bases: TGCGCCAGCAGTGAGTCGGGCGGGAGTTCCTACAATGAGCAGTTCTTC. The chain has TRBV10-1 and TRBJ2-1; 7 bases fit TRBD2. After removal of 0 bases from V and 1 base from J, the junction contained 3 bases not matched to a gene. CDR1 is WNHNN and CDR2 is SYGVQD in the germline V gene (reference sequence). The CDR3 covers 16 residues.

The CDR3 region has the DNA TGTGCCAGCACTCCCTGGGGGGAATCGGAGGGAGGCTACACCTTC. This encodes CASTPWGESEGGYTF. The chain uses TRBV6-6 and TRBJ1-2, with D tentatively TRBD1 (5 bases). This CDR3 contains 15 residues. Trimming took 7 bases from V and 8 from J, leaving 23 bases between them. Per germline, CDR1 MNHNY and CDR2 SVGAGI (reference sequence).

The rearrangement joins TRBV10-3 to TRBJ1-5; weak D call: TRBD1 (6 bases). CDR1 is ENHRY and CDR2 is SYGVKD in the germline V gene. Trimming left V 0 bases short and J 7 bases short, with 10 bases between. The CDR3 totals 14 residues. In DNA form, the CDR3 reads TGTGCCATCAGTGAGTCCCGACAGGCCCAGCCCCAGCATTTT. Translated, it gives CAISESRQAQPQHF.

V usage is TRBV5-1 and J usage is TRBJ2-7, with D hard to call. Trimming took 2 bases from V and 0 from J, leaving 12 bases between them. There are 15 residues in the CDR3. The germline gives CDR1 SGHRS, CDR2 YFSETQ. The CDR3 coding sequence is TGCGCCAGCAGCTTTGGTGGCAGAAGCTCCTACGAGCAGTACTTC. Amino acids: CASSFGGRSSYEQYF.

This clone was seen more than once but under ten times. The chain links TRBV5-3 to TRBJ1-5; D not resolved. TRBV5-3 is reported as an ORF; its role is uncertain. V lost 1 base, J lost 4 bases, and 9 bases lay in between. The CDR3 spans 14 residues. The CDR3 nucleotides are TGTGCCAGAAGCTTGATCGACGGGAATCAGCCCCAGCATTTT. Translated: CARSLIDGNQPQHF.

The chain recombines TRBV7-9 with TRBJ2-1; D possibly corresponds to TRBD1 (5 bases). Trimming took 1 base from V and 4 from J, leaving 11 bases between them. This CDR3 has 15 residues. The germline gives CDR1 SEHNR, CDR2 FQNEAQ (reference sequence). Written as DNA, the CDR3 is TGTGCCAGCAGCTTAGTGGGGCCGGCATACAATGAGCAGTTCTTC. It is translated as CASSLVGPAYNEQFF.

This clone was counted once. The chain has TRBV5-1 and TRBJ1-2; D gene ambiguous. The CDR3 sequence is 14 residues long. Looked up from germline, CDR1 is SGHRS and CDR2 is YFSETQ. V was cut by 4 bases and J by 3 bases, with 13 bases left in between. The CDR3: CASSLAEGYYGYTF. The CDR3 nucleotides are TGCGCCAGCAGCCTGGCTGAGGGTTACTATGGCTACACCTTC.

The chain joins TRBV25-1 to TRBJ2-2, with D maybe TRBD2 (7 bases). This CDR3 has 15 amino acids. The germline V and J ends were trimmed by 8 bases and 5 bases, with 18 bases remaining between them. CDR1 and CDR2 from the germline V gene are MGHDK and SYGVNS. The CDR3 bases are TGTGCCAGCTCAGTGCAAGCGGGGACAACCGGGGAGCTGTTTTTT. Its translation: CASSVQAGTTGELFF.

The V gene is TRBV27, the J gene TRBJ2-7, with D hard to call. The CDR3 is 14 amino acids. The germline gives CDR1 MNHEY, CDR2 SMNVEV (reference sequence). V was pared by 2 bases and J by 5 bases, with 13 bases between. The CDR3 DNA reads TGTGCCAGCAGTTTAAGGTGGAGTTGGGACGAGCAGTACTTC. Translated, it gives CASSLRWSWDEQYF.

This chain links TRBV19 with TRBJ2-1, with 10 nucleotides matching TRBD2. V lost 5 bases, J lost 6 bases, and 7 bases stayed unmatched. The CDR3 consists of 15 residues. The germline V gene encodes CDR1 LNHDA and CDR2 SQIVND (reference sequence). CDR3 in amino acids: CASSRGLAGVNEQFF. CDR3 nucleotides: TGTGCCAGTAGTCGCGGGCTAGCGGGAGTCAATGAGCAGTTCTTC.

The chain employs TRBV5-5 and TRBJ1-2, with unresolved D. CDR3 length equals 14 residues. Germline CDR1 and CDR2: SGHKS and YYEKEE (reference sequence). The V gene lost 1 base and the J gene lost 6 bases, with 13 bases spanning the gap. CDR3 amino acids: CASSLYPVGDGYTF. CDR3 bases: TGTGCCAGCAGCTTGTATCCGGTCGGGGATGGCTACACCTTC. The full variable domain, its missing parts supplied by reference TRBV5-5 and TRBJ1-2, is DAGVTQSPTHLIKTRGQQVTLRCSPISGHKSVSWYQQVLGQGPQFIFQYYEKEERGRGNFPDRFSARQFPNYSSELNVNALLLGDSALYLCASSLYPVGDGYTFGSGTRLTVV.